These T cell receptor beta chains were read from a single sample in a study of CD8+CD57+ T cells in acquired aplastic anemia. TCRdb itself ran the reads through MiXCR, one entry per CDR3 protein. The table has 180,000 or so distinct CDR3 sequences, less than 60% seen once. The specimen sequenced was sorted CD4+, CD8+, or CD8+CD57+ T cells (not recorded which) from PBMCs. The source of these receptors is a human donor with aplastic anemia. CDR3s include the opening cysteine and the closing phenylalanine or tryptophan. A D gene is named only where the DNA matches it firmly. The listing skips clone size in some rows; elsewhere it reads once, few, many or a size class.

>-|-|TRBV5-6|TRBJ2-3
CASSLEGYDFKGHLPTDTQYF
TGTGCCAGCAGCTTGGAAGGGTATGATTTTAAGGGACACCTCCCCACAGATACGCAGTATTTT
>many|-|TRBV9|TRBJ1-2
CASSPTGSNYGYTF
TGTGCCAGCAGCCCGACAGGCTCTAACTATGGCTACACCTTC
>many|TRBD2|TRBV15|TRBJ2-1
CATSSRTSGGSYNEQFF
TGTGCCACCAGCAGCAGGACTAGCGGGGGGTCCTACAATGAGCAGTTCTTC
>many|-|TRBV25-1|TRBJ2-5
CASTPGNTYTGQETQYF
TGTGCCAGCACCCCGGGAAATACGTATACGGGCCAAGAGACCCAGTACTTC
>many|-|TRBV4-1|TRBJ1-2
CASSQDQGGRGYTF
TGCGCCAGCAGCCAAGATCAAGGGGGACGTGGCTACACCTTC
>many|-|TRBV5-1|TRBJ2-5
CASRIQETQYF
TGCGCCAGCAGGATCCAAGAGACCCAGTACTTC
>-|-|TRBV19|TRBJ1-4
CASSIDRSEKLFF
TGTGCCAGTAGTATCGACAGGAGTGAAAAACTGTTTTTT
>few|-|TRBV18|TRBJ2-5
CASSPFGDAETQYF
TGTGCCAGCTCACCTTTTGGGGACGCGGAGACCCAGTACTTC
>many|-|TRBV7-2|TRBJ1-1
CASSLEARGNTEAFF
TGTGCCAGCAGCTTAGAGGCCAGGGGAAACACTGAAGCTTTCTTT
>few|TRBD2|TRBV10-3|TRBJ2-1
CAARAGTSVVEQFF
TGTGCCGCCAGGGCCGGGACTAGCGTCGTTGAGCAGTTCTTC
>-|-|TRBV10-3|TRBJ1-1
CATGTEMNTEVFF
TGTGCCACCGGGACGGAAATGAACACTGAAGTTTTCTTC
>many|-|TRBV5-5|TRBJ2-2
CASSLDQAVGELFF
TGTGCCAGCAGCTTGGATCAGGCAGTCGGGGAGCTGTTTTTT
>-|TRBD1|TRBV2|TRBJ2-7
CASSFGTGGDEQYF
TGTGCCAGCAGTTTCGGGACAGGTGGCGACGAGCAGTACTTC
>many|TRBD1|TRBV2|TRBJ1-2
CASSAGTGPGYTF
TGTGCCAGCAGTGCGGGGACAGGGCCGGGCTACACCTTC
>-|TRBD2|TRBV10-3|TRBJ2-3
CAIRGGPGLGPDTQYF
TGTGCCATCAGAGGGGGGCCGGGACTAGGCCCAGATACGCAGTATTTT
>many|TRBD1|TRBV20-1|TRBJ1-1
CSAPRDRAETEAFF
TGCAGTGCCCCTAGGGACAGGGCGGAGACTGAAGCTTTCTTT
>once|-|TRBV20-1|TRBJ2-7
CSASSRAYEQYF
TGCAGTGCTAGTAGTCGGGCCTACGAGCAGTACTTC
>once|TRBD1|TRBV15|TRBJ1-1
CATSGPHTGVGTEAFF
TGTGCCACCAGCGGGCCTCACACAGGGGTGGGAACTGAAGCTTTCTTT